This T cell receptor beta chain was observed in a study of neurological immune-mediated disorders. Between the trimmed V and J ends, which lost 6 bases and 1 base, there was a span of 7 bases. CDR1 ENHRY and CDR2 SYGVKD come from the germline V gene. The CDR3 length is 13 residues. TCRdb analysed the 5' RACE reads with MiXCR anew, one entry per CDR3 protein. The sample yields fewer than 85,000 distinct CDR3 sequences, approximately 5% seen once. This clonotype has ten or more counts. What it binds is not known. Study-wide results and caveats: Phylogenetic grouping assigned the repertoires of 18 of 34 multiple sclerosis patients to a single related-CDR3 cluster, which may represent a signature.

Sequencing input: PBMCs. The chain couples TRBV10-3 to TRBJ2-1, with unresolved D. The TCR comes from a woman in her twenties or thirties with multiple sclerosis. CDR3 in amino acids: CAISPVSYNEQFF. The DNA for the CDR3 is TGTGCCATCAGCCCAGTGTCCTACAATGAGCAGTTCTTC.